This entry lists 25 T cell receptor beta chains sequenced from one sample in a study of T-cell memory formation after mild COVID-19 (dated by TCRdb to the early 2020s). Receptors were amplified or captured by 5' RACE. TCRdb names Illumina NovaSeq 6000 as the instrument used. In TCRdb, the public reads were trimmed at Q25 with fastp and aligned with MiXCR, with productive beta chains retained. All rows with the same CDR3 protein become a single entry with the most common DNA and genes. This sample is represented by over 450,000 distinct CDR3 sequences; roughly 22% of them were singletons. The top ten clones comprise about 12% of the sample. The sequencing input was PBMCs or a T cell subset sorted from them (not recorded which). These receptor sequences come from an adult woman who had mild COVID-19 (a few samples of this study predate the infection). The sample titles of this study are shuffled in the database, so cell type and time point are left out; the donor was told from shared clones.

J is TRBJ1-1 and V is TRBV21-1; the table's TRBD1 call for D was not verified on the DNA. TRBV21-1 is a pseudogene. The CDR3 is 16 amino acids. The DNA for the CDR3 is TGTGCCATTTTTGGACAGGGGCCTTGGGTGTACACTGAAGCTTTCTTT. This encodes CAIFGQGPWVYTEAFF.

The chain carries TRBV6-1 and TRBJ2-4; D possibly matches TRBD1 or TRBD2 (5 bases each). Germline V gene data show CDR1 as MNHNS and CDR2 as SASEGT. This CDR3 has 16 residues. V was clipped by 2 bases and J by 3 bases, with 14 bases between them. The CDR3 here is CASSEWGRSGKNIQYF. CDR3 DNA: TGTGCCAGCAGTGAATGGGGACGGAGTGGCAAAAACATTCAGTACTTC.

The gene calls are TRBV14 and TRBJ2-5; TRBD2 might be the D (6 bases). Germline CDR1 SGHDN, CDR2 FVKESK. V was trimmed by 4 bases and J by 2 bases, leaving 11 bases between them. The CDR3 is 14 amino acids. As DNA, the CDR3 is TGTGCCAGCAGCCGATCCGGGACTCAAGAGACCCAGTACTTC. This translates into CASSRSGTQETQYF.

V usage is TRBV3-1 and J usage is TRBJ2-1; no reliable D call. From germline, CDR1 is LGHDT and CDR2 YNNKEL (reference sequence). Trimming cost V 4 bases and J 8 bases, with 18 bases left between them. The length of the CDR3 is 15 residues. The CDR3 region is CASSPRVSGRDEQFF. The CDR3 DNA reads as TGTGCCAGCAGCCCTAGAGTATCCGGCCGAGATGAGCAGTTCTTC.

This clonotype was seen a few times. V gene TRBV12-3 or TRBV12-4 combines with J gene TRBJ2-1; 9 positions agree with TRBD2. Unmatched junction bases numbered 10, after V lost 6 bases and J lost 7 bases. The CDR3 contains 15 residues. The CDR3 region has the DNA TGTGCCAGCAGCCCTCCGGGACTAGCCGGTAATGAGCAGTTCTTC. Translated, it gives CASSPPGLAGNEQFF.

This clonotype was recorded many times. The chain recombines TRBV7-8 with TRBJ2-7; D perhaps matches TRBD2 (6 bases). The length of the CDR3 is 14 residues. Germline lookup yields CDR1 SGHVS and CDR2 FQNEAQ. V lost 4 bases, J lost 3 bases, and 13 bases lay in between. CDR3 sequence reads: CASSSYGGSYEQYF. The DNA for the CDR3 is TGTGCCAGCAGCTCCTACGGGGGAAGCTACGAGCAGTACTTC. Combining the CDR3 with reference TRBV7-8 and TRBJ2-7 gives the whole variable domain GAGVSQSPRYKVAKRGQDVALRCDPISGHVSLFWYQQALGQGPEFLTYFQNEAQLDKSGLPSDRFFAERPEGSVSTLKIQRTQQEDSAVYLCASSSYGGSYEQYFGPGTRLTVT.

The rearrangement uses TRBV5-1 and TRBJ1-1; no clear D. Per the germline V gene, CDR1 is SGHRS and CDR2 is YFSETQ. V was clipped by 1 base and J by 6 bases, with 16 bases between them. The length of the CDR3 is 15 residues. The CDR3 loop is CASSLYAGVEAEAFF. The CDR3 DNA reads TGCGCCAGCAGCTTGTATGCCGGGGTCGAGGCTGAAGCTTTCTTT.

The chain couples TRBV11-2 to TRBJ1-1; no definite D call. Germline V gene sequence: CDR1 SGHAT, CDR2 FQNNGV. The CDR3 spans 18 residues. V gave up 4 bases and J gave up 4 bases, with 25 bases separating them. DNA of the CDR3: TGTGCCAGCAGCTACCCTCTGGGAGGGTTGGTAGGTGGCACTGAAGCTTTCTTT. As protein: CASSYPLGGLVGGTEAFF.

The rearrangement uses TRBV20-1 and TRBJ1-6, with unresolved D. CDR1 and CDR2 from the germline V gene are DFQATT and SNEGSKA (reference sequence). Deletions cut 1 base from V and 0 bases from J, with 4 bases between. The length of the CDR3 is 14 residues. The CDR3 spells CSARGSSYNSPLHF. In nucleotides, the CDR3 is TGCAGTGCTAGAGGGAGCTCCTATAATTCACCCCTCCACTTT.

This clonotype occurred many times. The chain carries TRBV20-1 and TRBJ1-1; D is ambiguous. CDR3 size: 14 residues. With 0 bases removed from V and 3 bases from J, the gap between germline ends came to 11 bases. Germline CDR1 is DFQATT and CDR2 is SNEGSKA (reference sequence). The CDR3 is CSARDRVRYTEAFF. Here the CDR3 DNA reads TGCAGTGCTAGAGATCGAGTACGGTACACTGAAGCTTTCTTT.

The chain couples TRBV9 to TRBJ2-3, with 11 bases fitting TRBD2. Germline V CDR1 and CDR2: SGDLS, YYNGEE. The CDR3 is 19 residues long. Trimming took 7 bases from V and 0 from J; bases not matched to a gene: 16. DNA of the CDR3: TGTGCCAGCTCCTCGGGGCTAGCGGGGGGCTTCCCTAGCACAGATACGCAGTATTTT. It is translated as CASSSGLAGGFPSTDTQYF.

V is TRBV5-4 and J is TRBJ1-5; TRBD1 agrees at 7 bases. Germline V gives CDR1 SGHNT, CDR2 YYREEE (reference sequence). The CDR3 totals 15 residues. The V and J ends lost 3 bases and 6 bases, in that order; junction bases with no gene match: 9. The CDR3 DNA reads TGTGCCAGCAGCTCAGGGGGGCAGGGCAGTCAGCCCCAGCATTTT. Protein: CASSSGGQGSQPQHF. The whole variable domain, remainder taken from reference TRBV5-4 and TRBJ1-5, is ETGVTQSPTHLIKTRGQQVTLRCSSQSGHNTVSWYQQALGQGPQFIFQYYREEENGRGNFPPRFSGLQFPNYSSELNVNALELDDSALYLCASSSGGQGSQPQHFGDGTRLSIL.

This chain connects TRBV23-1 to TRBJ1-5; D is possibly TRBD1 (6 bases). TRBV23-1 is identified as an open reading frame with a role that is uncertain. The length of the CDR3 is 14 residues. V shed 6 bases and J shed 3 bases, with 12 bases lying between them. This CDR3 reads CASRRTALNQPQHF. For the CDR3, the DNA is TGCGCCAGCAGGAGGACAGCGCTCAATCAGCCCCAGCATTTT.

This clonotype appeared a few times. The rearrangement joins TRBV12-3 or TRBV12-4 to TRBJ1-5; D gene unclear. V was clipped by 3 bases and J by 4 bases, with 7 bases between them. This CDR3 comprises 13 residues. CDR3 amino acids: CASSLELNQPQHF. CDR3 in DNA: TGTGCCAGCAGTTTGGAGCTGAATCAGCCCCAGCATTTT.

V gene TRBV6-2 or TRBV6-3 combines with J gene TRBJ2-1, with D possibly matching TRBD2 (5 bases). Per germline, CDR1 MNHEY and CDR2 SVGEGT. V gave up 10 bases and J gave up 4 bases, with 23 bases separating them. The CDR3 sequence is 16 residues long. The CDR3 bases are TGTGCCACTTTAGCCCAGAGGGTTGAGGCTTACAATGAGCAGTTCTTC. Translated: CATLAQRVEAYNEQFF.

The V gene is TRBV12-3 or TRBV12-4, the J gene TRBJ2-3; unclear D gene. This CDR3 has 13 amino acids. Trimming cost V 1 base and J 4 bases, with 6 bases left between them. As DNA, the CDR3 is TGTGCCAGCAGTTTAGTCACGCCAGATACGCAGTATTTT. It is translated as CASSLVTPDTQYF.

This rearrangement joins TRBV29-1 to TRBJ2-2; D is ambiguous. Per the germline V gene, CDR1 is SQVTM and CDR2 is ANQGSEA. Deletions cut 7 bases from V and 5 bases from J, with 20 bases between. The CDR3 totals 15 residues. The CDR3 is CSAVPRAGLTGELFF. In DNA, the CDR3 is TGCAGCGCCGTCCCTAGGGCAGGCCTAACCGGGGAGCTGTTTTTT.

This clonotype was recorded many times. The chain couples TRBV7-2 to TRBJ2-7; tentative D call: TRBD2 (5 bases). The germline V gene has CDR1 SGHTA and CDR2 FQGNSA. V lost 4 bases and J 3 bases, leaving 16 bases between the germline ends. The CDR3 loop spans 15 amino acids. The CDR3 protein is CASSSNTGSFYEQYF. Here the CDR3 DNA reads TGTGCCAGCAGCTCGAATACGGGATCATTCTACGAGCAGTACTTC.

The chain carries TRBV5-1 and TRBJ2-7; D call uncertain. Germline loops: CDR1 SGHRS, CDR2 YFSETQ. CDR3 length: 13 amino acids. V was pared by 4 bases and J by 3 bases, with 11 bases between. CDR3 coding DNA: TGCGCCAGCAGCGTGCCAGATCACTACGAGCAGTACTTC. Residues: CASSVPDHYEQYF.

This clonotype has more than one count but fewer than ten. The V call is TRBV5-4, the J call TRBJ2-6; the D is unclear. The CDR3 contains 15 residues. Trimming pared 4 bases from V and 5 bases from J, leaving 13 bases between. Germline V gene sequence: CDR1 SGHNT, CDR2 YYREEE (reference sequence). As DNA, the CDR3 is TGTGCCAGCAGCGCGGACCAGCACAGGGCCAACGTCCTGACTTTC. It is translated as CASSADQHRANVLTF.

The rearrangement joins TRBV2 to TRBJ2-3; 13 bases agree with TRBD2. Germline V lookup: CDR1 SNHLY, CDR2 FYNNEI. CDR3 length: 16 residues. The trim removed 6 bases at V and 1 base at J, leaving 4 bases unmatched. This CDR3 is CASSGLAGVGTDTQYF. In nucleotides, the CDR3 is TGTGCCAGCAGCGGACTAGCGGGAGTGGGCACAGATACGCAGTATTTT. The whole variable domain, filled in from reference TRBV2 and TRBJ2-3, reads EPEVTQTPSHQVTQMGQEVILRCVPISNHLYFYWYRQILGQKVEFLVSFYNNEISEKSEIFDDQFSVERPDGSNFTLKIRSTKLEDSAMYFCASSGLAGVGTDTQYFGPGTRLTVL.

The sample holds many counts of this clonotype. The V call is TRBV9, the J call TRBJ2-3; 7 bases map to TRBD2. The trim removed 3 bases at V and 2 bases at J, leaving 6 bases unmatched. Germline loops: CDR1 SGDLS, CDR2 YYNGEE. The CDR3 sequence is 15 residues long. CDR3 sequence: CASSASGGPTDTQYF. CDR3 DNA: TGTGCCAGCAGCGCCTCGGGGGGACCCACAGATACGCAGTATTTT.

V usage is TRBV12-3 or TRBV12-4 and J usage is TRBJ2-7; the match to TRBD2 covers 7 bases. The CDR3 has 20 residues. Trimming cost V 7 bases and J 0 bases; bases outside gene matches: 24. CDR3 in DNA: TGTGCCAGCATTGGACTGCTGGGGAGGGAAACCTTAGTCCTCTCCTACGAGCAGTACTTC. It specifies CASIGLLGRETLVLSYEQYF.

The gene calls are TRBV20-1 and TRBJ2-3; D not resolved. The CDR3 loop spans 15 amino acids. The ends were cut back, 0 bases at V and 0 bases at J, with 10 bases in the middle. Germline lookup yields CDR1 DFQATT and CDR2 SNEGSKA (reference sequence). In DNA form, the CDR3 reads TGCAGTGCTAGAGATAGTTCAAAAAGCACAGATACGCAGTATTTT. Protein sequence: CSARDSSKSTDTQYF.

The chain links TRBV24-1 to TRBJ2-1; TRBD1 matches at 8 bases. The length of the CDR3 is 15 residues. Germline V CDR1 and CDR2: KGHDR, SFDVKD. V dropped 2 bases and J dropped 8; count of bases not matched to a gene: 7. The CDR3 is CATSDSRRRGHEQFF. The CDR3 nucleotides are TGTGCCACCAGTGATTCCCGGCGCAGGGGGCATGAGCAGTTCTTC.